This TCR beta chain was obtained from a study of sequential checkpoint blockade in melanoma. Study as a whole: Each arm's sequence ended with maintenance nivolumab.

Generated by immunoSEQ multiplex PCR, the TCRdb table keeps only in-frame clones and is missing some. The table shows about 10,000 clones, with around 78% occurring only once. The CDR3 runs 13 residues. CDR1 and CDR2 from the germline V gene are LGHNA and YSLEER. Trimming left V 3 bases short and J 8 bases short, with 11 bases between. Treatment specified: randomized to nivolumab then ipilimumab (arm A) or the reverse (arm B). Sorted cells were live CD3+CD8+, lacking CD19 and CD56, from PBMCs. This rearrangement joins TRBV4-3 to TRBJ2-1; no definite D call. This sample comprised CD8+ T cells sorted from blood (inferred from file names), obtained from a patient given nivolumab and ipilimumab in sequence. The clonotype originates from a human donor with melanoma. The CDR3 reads CASSHTLRDEQFF. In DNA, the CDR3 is TGCGCCAGCAGCCACACCCTCCGGGATGAGCAGTTCTTC.